This TCR beta chain is drawn from a study of T cells after yellow fever vaccination. Study-wide background: Any fraction with a low cell number was prepared using SMART-Seq v4 Ultra Low Input.

This clonotype was detected ten times or more. No antigen is known for it. 5'RACE template switching produced TCR cDNA carrying a universal primer site and UMIs. TCRdb called the 5' RACE reads again in MiXCR, with one record for every CDR3 protein. The repertoire holds 150,000 to 200,000 distinct CDR3 sequences, 6.2% seen once, with less than 3.5% in the top ten. Study outcomes and limitations: The study found a weaker secondary response that peaked faster, day 5 versus 15. Reappearing after the booster were most of the clones from primary vaccination (96% CD4, 70% to 90% CD8).

This CDR3 is 15 amino acids long. Germline CDR1 is MNHNS and CDR2 is SASEGT. The junction had 2 bases not matched to a gene; V was cut back by 3 bases and J by 3 bases. The sequencing here drew on CD4+ T cells sorted from PBMCs, taken on the day of the first yellow fever vaccination. The sequence came from a man aged 18 to 30 who received the YFV17D yellow fever vaccine. The gene calls are TRBV6-1 and TRBJ2-2, with 9 bases that match TRBD2. This CDR3 reads CASSDSGGYTGELFF. For the CDR3, the DNA is TGTGCCAGCAGTGACAGCGGGGGGTACACCGGGGAGCTGTTTTTT.